Many counts were recorded for the clone carrying this T cell receptor (beta chain). After removal of 4 bases from V and 4 bases from J, the junction contained 7 bases not matched to a gene. CDR1 is MGHRA, CDR2 YSYEKL, per germline. The CDR3 is 15 residues long. Constant-region reverse primers amplified full-length variable regions, followed by semi-nested Nested Universal Primer A PCR. TCRdb reanalysed the 5' RACE reads using MiXCR and keeps one entry per CDR3 protein. The sample records about 32,000 distinct CDR3 sequences, around 22% being singletons. Sequencing was carried out using memory CD4+ T cells sorted from blood. As to subset: memory CD4+ T cells, CD4+CD45RO+CD25-. The clonotype was recovered from a female donor with breast cancer. This rearrangement joins TRBV4-1 to TRBJ1-2; TRBD1 matches at 9 bases. The CDR3 loop is CASSPRTGESYGYTF. The CDR3 bases are TGCGCCAGCAGCCCAAGGACAGGGGAGAGCTATGGCTACACCTTC.